One sample yielded the 2 T cell receptor beta chains listed below, sequenced in a study of CD8 T cells in Susac syndrome. A quantity of about 0.5 to 1 ug RNA underwent reverse transcription using random hexamers. MiXCR, run by TCRdb on the immunoSEQ multiplex PCR reads, gives a single entry per CDR3 protein. The table has about 180,000 distinct CDR3 sequences, approximately 94% seen once. Sequencing used CD4+ T cells from PBMCs. The source is a human donor with Susac syndrome.

The CDR3 region is CASSVEAQANNSPLHF. Written as DNA, the CDR3 is TGTGCCAGCAGCGTAGAGGCCCAAGCGAATAATTCACCCCTCCACTTT. This chain uses TRBV9 with TRBJ1-6; no clear D gene. Germline V CDR1 and CDR2: SGDLS, YYNGEE. With 0 bases removed from V and 5 bases from J, the gap between germline ends came to 12 bases. The length of the CDR3 is 16 residues.

This rearrangement joins TRBV20-1 to TRBJ2-7; unclear D gene. Germline values: CDR1 DFQATT, CDR2 SNEGSKA (reference sequence). The CDR3 is 13 amino acids. Trimming pared 0 bases from V and 1 base from J, leaving 7 bases between. The DNA of the CDR3 is TGCAGTGCTAGAGATTCCAGATCCTACGAGCAGTACTTC. It codes for CSARDSRSYEQYF.